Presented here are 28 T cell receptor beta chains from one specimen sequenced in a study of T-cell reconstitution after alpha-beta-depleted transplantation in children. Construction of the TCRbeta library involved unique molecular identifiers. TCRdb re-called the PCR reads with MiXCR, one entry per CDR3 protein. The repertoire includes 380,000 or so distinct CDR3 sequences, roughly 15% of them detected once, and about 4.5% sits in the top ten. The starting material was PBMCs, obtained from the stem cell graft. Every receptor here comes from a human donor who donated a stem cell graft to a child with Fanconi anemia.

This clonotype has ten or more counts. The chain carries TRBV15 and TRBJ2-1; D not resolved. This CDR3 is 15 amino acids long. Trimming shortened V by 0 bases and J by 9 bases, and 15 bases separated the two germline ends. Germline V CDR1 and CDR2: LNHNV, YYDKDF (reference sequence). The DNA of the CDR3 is TGTGCCACCAGCAGAGATCGTTTAGCATGGGGTGAGCAGTTCTTC. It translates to CATSRDRLAWGEQFF.

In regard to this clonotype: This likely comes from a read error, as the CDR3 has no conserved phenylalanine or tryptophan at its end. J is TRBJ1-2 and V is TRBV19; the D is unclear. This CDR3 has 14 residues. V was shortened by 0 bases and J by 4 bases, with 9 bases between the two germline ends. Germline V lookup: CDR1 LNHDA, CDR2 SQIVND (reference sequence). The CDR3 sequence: CASSIETLSYGYTY. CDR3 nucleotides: TGTGCCAGTAGTATAGAGACGCTGTCCTATGGCTACACCTAC.

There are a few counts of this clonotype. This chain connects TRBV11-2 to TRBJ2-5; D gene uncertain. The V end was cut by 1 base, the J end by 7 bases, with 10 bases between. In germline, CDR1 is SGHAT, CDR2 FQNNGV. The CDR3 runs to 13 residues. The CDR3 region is CASSLGSSGTQYF. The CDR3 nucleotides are TGTGCCAGCAGCTTAGGCTCCTCGGGGACCCAGTACTTC.

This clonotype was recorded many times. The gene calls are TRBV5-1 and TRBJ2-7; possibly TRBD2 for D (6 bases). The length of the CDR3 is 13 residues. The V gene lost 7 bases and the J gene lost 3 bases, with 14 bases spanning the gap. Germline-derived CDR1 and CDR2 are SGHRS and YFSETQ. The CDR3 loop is CASGTREGYEQYF. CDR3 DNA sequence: TGCGCCAGCGGGACGCGGGAAGGCTACGAGCAGTACTTC.

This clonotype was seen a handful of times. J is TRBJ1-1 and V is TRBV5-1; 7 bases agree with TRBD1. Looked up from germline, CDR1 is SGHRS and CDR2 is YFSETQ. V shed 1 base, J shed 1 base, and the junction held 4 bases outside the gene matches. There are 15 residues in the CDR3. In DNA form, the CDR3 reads TGCGCCAGCAGCTTGTCTAACAGGGGGAACACTGAAGCTTTCTTT. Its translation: CASSLSNRGNTEAFF.

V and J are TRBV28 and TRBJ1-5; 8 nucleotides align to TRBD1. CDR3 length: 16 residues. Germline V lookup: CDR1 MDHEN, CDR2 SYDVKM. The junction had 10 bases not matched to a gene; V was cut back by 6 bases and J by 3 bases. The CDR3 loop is CASRSQGARDNQPQHF. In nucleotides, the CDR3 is TGTGCCAGCAGGTCCCAGGGGGCGCGGGACAATCAGCCCCAGCATTTT.

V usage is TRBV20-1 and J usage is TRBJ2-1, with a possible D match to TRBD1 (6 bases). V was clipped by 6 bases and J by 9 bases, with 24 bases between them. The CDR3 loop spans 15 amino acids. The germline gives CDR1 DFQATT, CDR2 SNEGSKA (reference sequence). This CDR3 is CSASLPGTLGGEQFF. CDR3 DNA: TGCAGTGCATCCCTCCCCGGGACCCTAGGGGGTGAGCAGTTCTTC.

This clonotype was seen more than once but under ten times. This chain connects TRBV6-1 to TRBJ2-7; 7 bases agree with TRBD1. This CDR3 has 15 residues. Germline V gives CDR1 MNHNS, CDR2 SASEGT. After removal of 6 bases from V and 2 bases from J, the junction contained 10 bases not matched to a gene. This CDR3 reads CASRRDRELPYEQYV. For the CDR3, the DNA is TGTGCCAGCAGGAGAGACAGGGAACTACCCTACGAGCAGTACGTC.

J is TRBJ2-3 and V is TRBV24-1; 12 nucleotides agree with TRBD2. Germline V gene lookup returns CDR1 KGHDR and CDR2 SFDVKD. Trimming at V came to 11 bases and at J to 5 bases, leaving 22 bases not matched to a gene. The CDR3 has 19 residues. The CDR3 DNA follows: TGTGCCAGCTGTTTCGGACTAGCGGGGACATCGTTGGGATTAGATACGCAGTATTTT. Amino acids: CASCFGLAGTSLGLDTQYF.

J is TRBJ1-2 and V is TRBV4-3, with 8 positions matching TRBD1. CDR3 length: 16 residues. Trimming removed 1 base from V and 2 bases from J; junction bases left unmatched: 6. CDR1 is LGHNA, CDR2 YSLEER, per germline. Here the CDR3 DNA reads TGCGCCAGCAGCCAAGGGACAGGGAGGGAAAACTATGGCTACACCTTC. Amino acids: CASSQGTGRENYGYTF.

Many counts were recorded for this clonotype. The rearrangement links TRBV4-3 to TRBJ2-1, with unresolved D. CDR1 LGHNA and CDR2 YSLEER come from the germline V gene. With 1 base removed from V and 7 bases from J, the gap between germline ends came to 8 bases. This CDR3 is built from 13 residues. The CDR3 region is CASSQGLRNEQFF. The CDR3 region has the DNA TGCGCCAGCAGCCAAGGATTGCGAAATGAGCAGTTCTTC.

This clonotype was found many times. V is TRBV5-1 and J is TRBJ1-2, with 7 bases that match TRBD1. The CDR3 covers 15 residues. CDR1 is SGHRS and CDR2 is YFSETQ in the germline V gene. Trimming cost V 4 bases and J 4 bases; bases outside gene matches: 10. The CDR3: CASSPGRGRVYGYTF. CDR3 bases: TGCGCCAGCAGCCCGGGTAGGGGGCGAGTCTATGGCTACACCTTC.

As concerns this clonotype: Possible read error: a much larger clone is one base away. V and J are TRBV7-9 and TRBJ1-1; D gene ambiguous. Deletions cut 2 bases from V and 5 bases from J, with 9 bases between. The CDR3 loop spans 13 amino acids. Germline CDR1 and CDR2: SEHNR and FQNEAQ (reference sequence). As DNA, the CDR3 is TGTGCCAGCAGCTTATCGCCGGGGACTGAAGCTTTCTTT. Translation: CASSLSPGTEAFF.

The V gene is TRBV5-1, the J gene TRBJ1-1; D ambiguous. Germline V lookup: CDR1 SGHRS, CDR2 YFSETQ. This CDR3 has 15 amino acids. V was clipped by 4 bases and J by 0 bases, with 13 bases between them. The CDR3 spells CASSLTPDMNTEAFF. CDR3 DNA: TGCGCCAGCAGCCTCACTCCCGATATGAACACTGAAGCTTTCTTT.

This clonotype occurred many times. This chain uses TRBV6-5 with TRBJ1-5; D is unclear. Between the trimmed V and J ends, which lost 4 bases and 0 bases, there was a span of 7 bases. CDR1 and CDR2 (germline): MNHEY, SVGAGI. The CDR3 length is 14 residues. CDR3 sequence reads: CASSFDTSNQPQHF. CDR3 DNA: TGTGCCAGCAGTTTCGACACTAGCAATCAGCCCCAGCATTTT.

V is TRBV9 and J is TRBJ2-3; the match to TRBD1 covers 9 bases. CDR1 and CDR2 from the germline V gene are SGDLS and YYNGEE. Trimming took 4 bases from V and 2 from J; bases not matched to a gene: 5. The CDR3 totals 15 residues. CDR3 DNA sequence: TGTGCCAGCAGCCTATTACAGGGGGCCACAGATACGCAGTATTTT. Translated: CASSLLQGATDTQYF. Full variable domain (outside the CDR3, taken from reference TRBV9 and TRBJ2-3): DSGVTQTPKHLITATGQRVTLRCSPRSGDLSVYWYQQSLDQGLQFLIQYYNGEERAKGNILERFSAQQFPDLHSELNLSSLELGDSALYFCASSLLQGATDTQYFGPGTRLTVL.

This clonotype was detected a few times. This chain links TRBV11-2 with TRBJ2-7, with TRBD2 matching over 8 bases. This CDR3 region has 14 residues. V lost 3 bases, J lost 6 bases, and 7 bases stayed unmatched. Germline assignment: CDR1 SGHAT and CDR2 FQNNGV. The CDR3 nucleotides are TGTGCCAGCAGCTTGAGCGGGAGCTACGCCGAGCAGTACTTC. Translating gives CASSLSGSYAEQYF.

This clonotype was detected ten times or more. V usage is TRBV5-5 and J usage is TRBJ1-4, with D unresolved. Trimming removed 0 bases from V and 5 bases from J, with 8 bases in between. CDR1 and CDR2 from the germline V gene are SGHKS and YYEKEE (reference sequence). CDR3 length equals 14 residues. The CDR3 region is CASSLVGVNEKLFF. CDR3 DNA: TGTGCCAGCAGCTTGGTTGGTGTCAATGAAAAACTGTTTTTT.

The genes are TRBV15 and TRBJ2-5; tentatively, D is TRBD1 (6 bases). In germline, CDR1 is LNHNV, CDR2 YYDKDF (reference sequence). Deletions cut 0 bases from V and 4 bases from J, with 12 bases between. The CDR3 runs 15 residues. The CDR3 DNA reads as TGTGCCACCAGCAGAGAGGGACACGGGTCAGAGACCCAGTACTTC. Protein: CATSREGHGSETQYF.

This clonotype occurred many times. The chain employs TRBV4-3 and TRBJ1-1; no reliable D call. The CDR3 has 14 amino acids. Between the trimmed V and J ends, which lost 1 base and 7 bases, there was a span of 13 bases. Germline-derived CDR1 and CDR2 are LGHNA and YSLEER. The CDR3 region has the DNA TGCGCCAGCAGCCAAGCGGGTTTCTCCCGTGAAGCTTTCTTT. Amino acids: CASSQAGFSREAFF.

In nucleotides, the CDR3 is TGTGCCACCAGCAGAGACTTTCTAACGGGGGCCAACGTCCTGACTTTC. Translated: CATSRDFLTGANVLTF. The gene calls are TRBV15 and TRBJ2-6; D unclear. The CDR3 is made up of 16 amino acids. The V gene lost 0 bases and the J gene lost 4 bases, with 10 bases spanning the gap. Germline lookup yields CDR1 LNHNV and CDR2 YYDKDF (reference sequence).

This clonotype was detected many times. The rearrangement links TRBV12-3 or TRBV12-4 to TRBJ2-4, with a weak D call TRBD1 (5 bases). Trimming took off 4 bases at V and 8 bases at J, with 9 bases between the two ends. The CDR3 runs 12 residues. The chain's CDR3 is CASSSQGHIQYF. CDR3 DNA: TGTGCCAGCAGTTCCCAGGGCCACATTCAGTACTTC.

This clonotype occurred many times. The CDR3 reads CASSKVYQETQYF. Written as DNA, the CDR3 is TGTGCCAGCAGCAAAGTTTATCAAGAGACCCAGTACTTC. This rearrangement joins TRBV21-1 to TRBJ2-5. TRBV21-1 counts as a pseudogene. This CDR3 has 13 residues.

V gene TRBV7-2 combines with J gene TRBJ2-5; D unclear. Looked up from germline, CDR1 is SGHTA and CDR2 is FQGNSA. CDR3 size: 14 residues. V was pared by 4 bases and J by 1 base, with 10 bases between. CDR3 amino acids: CASSYQAAQETQYF. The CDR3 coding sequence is TGTGCCAGCAGCTACCAGGCGGCCCAAGAGACCCAGTACTTC.

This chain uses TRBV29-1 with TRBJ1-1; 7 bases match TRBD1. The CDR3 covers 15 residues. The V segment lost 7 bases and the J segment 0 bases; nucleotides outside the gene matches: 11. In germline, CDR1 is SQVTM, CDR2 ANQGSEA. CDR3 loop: CSARQGTSMNTEAFF. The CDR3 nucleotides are TGCAGCGCCCGACAGGGAACTTCCATGAACACTGAAGCTTTCTTT.

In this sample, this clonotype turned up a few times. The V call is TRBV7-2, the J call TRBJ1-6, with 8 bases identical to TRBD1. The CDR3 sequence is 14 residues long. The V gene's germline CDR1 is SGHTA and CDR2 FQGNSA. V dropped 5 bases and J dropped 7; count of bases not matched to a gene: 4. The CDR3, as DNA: TGTGCCAGCAGCAGACAGGGGATAAATTCACCCCTCCACTTT. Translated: CASSRQGINSPLHF.

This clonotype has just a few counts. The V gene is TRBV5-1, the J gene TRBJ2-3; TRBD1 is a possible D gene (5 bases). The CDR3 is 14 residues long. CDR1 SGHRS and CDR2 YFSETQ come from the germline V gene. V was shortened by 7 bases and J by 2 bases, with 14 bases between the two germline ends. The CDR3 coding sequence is TGCGCCAGCCAACGTCAGGGCATCACAGATACGCAGTATTTT. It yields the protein CASQRQGITDTQYF.

CDR3 sequence: CASSRSGGPPYNEQFF. The CDR3 DNA reads as TGTGCCAGCAGTCGATCGGGGGGCCCCCCCTACAATGAGCAGTTCTTC. The J gene is TRBJ2-1, the V gene TRBV25-1; possibly TRBD2 for D (7 bases). The CDR3 sequence is 16 residues long. The ends were cut back, 5 bases at V and 2 bases at J, with 16 bases in the middle. CDR1 MGHDK and CDR2 SYGVNS come from the germline V gene.